This T cell receptor beta chain derives from a study of T cells in Graves' hyperthyroidism and ophthalmopathy. Ten or more counts support this clonotype. Researchers took RNA transcripts and amplified the TCR beta CDR3 regions from them. The HTBI primer set served for first-round RT-PCR of the TCR CDR3. TCRdb independently ran MiXCR on the multiplex PCR reads; one entry per CDR3 protein. The sample holds approximately 480,000 distinct CDR3 sequences, less than 25% seen once. Those patients with uncontrolled infection, other autoimmune disease, pregnancy or lactation were excluded. Germline CDR1 and CDR2: DFQATT and SNEGSKA (reference sequence). The CDR3 covers 13 residues. The V end lost 1 base, the J end lost 1 base, and 7 bases lay between the germline ends.

Material for sequencing was blood. The rearrangement uses TRBV20-1 and TRBJ1-1, with unresolved D. The clonotype was recovered from a man in his late teens or twenties with Graves' hyperthyroidism. DNA of the CDR3: TGCAGTGCTAGAGGGGTGACGAACACTGAAGCTTTCTTT. Its protein is CSARGVTNTEAFF.